This T cell receptor beta chain emerged from a study of control samples from healthy donors and cancer patients. Profiled with immunoSEQ multiplex PCR; TCRdb holds only in-frame clones, not every one. This table holds under 150,000 clones, roughly 89% found once. The material sequenced was PBMCs. The clonotype comes from a man aged 50-60 years with head and neck cancer.

Here the CDR3 reads CASSLGTAQGGYNQPQHF. The DNA for the CDR3 is TGTGCCAGCTCACTCGGGACAGCCCAAGGGGGGTACAATCAGCCCCAGCATTTT. The V and J genes are TRBV18 and TRBJ1-5; 7 bases fit TRBD1. The germline V gene has CDR1 KGHSH and CDR2 LQKENI. This CDR3 is built from 18 residues. Trimming cost V 4 bases and J 3 bases; bases outside gene matches: 15.